A single sample gave rise to the 17 T cell receptor beta chains below, sequenced in a study of human T cells and chemical hapten exposure. Time point here: healthy volunteer bleed at 6 weeks. Total RNA was isolated from unfractionated whole blood. Each CDR3 protein gets one entry after TCRdb re-called the RACE reads with MiXCR. This sample has more than 35,000 distinct CDR3 sequences, with about 3.5% found just once. Sequenced material: whole blood. The receptors were gathered from a human donor in good health. Some clones in this sample may be carry-over from other donors' samples.

Notes on this clonotype: This sequence may be a read error, since a much larger clone differs from it by one base. The rearrangement links TRBV30 to TRBJ1-5; D is perhaps TRBD1 (5 bases). The length of the CDR3 is 13 residues. CDR1 and CDR2 (germline): GTSNPN, SVGIG (reference sequence). The CDR3 loop reads CVWAIQGVSPQHF. In DNA form, the CDR3 reads TGTGTCTGGGCAATCCAGGGCGTGTCGCCCCAGCATTTT.

In this sample, this clonotype turned up many times. The V gene is TRBV3-1, the J gene TRBJ2-1; D not resolved. Trimming pared 3 bases from V and 3 bases from J, leaving 9 bases between. The CDR3 contains 14 residues. The germline CDR1 and CDR2 sequences are LGHDT and YNNKEL (reference sequence). As DNA, the CDR3 is TGTGCCAGCAGCCATTACCAAAGCTACAATGAGCAGTTCTTC. Its protein is CASSHYQSYNEQFF.

The genes are TRBV18 and TRBJ2-5; TRBD2 aligns across 7 bases. Looked up from germline, CDR1 is KGHSH and CDR2 is LQKENI. The CDR3 is made up of 15 amino acids. Trimming at V came to 1 base and at J to 5 bases, leaving 7 bases not matched to a gene. CDR3 sequence reads: CASSPREGSGETQYF. CDR3 bases: TGTGCCAGCTCACCACGGGAGGGCTCGGGTGAGACCCAGTACTTC.

This clonotype has a count of ten or more. The J gene is TRBJ1-3, the V gene TRBV18; TRBD1 is a possible D gene (6 bases). Germline values: CDR1 KGHSH, CDR2 LQKENI. The V end was cut by 2 bases, the J end by 3 bases, with 11 bases between. This CDR3 region has 15 residues. This CDR3 is CASSPSDSSGNTIYF. CDR3 DNA: TGTGCCAGCTCACCATCGGACAGTAGTGGAAACACCATATATTTT.

Ten or more counts support this clonotype. This chain links TRBV20-1 with TRBJ2-7, with 9 nucleotides matching TRBD2. The CDR3 is 15 residues long. V gave up 5 bases and J gave up 3 bases; unmatched junction bases: 11. Germline V gene lookup returns CDR1 DFQATT and CDR2 SNEGSKA (reference sequence). The CDR3 loop is CSAPPPAGGFYEQYF. The CDR3 coding sequence is TGCAGTGCTCCACCCCCAGCGGGAGGATTCTACGAGCAGTACTTC.

This clonotype was found many times. J is TRBJ1-4 and V is TRBV9; TRBD1 agrees at 9 bases. The CDR3 totals 15 residues. CDR1 and CDR2 (germline): SGDLS, YYNGEE. With 3 bases clipped from V and 4 bases from J, the junction kept 4 bases outside the gene matches. This CDR3 is CASSGPGQGNEKLFF. The CDR3 DNA follows: TGTGCCAGCAGCGGACCGGGACAGGGTAATGAAAAACTGTTTTTT.

This clonotype appeared many times. The rearrangement links TRBV6-2 or TRBV6-3 to TRBJ2-4; D gene unclear. Germline V gene lookup returns CDR1 MNHEY and CDR2 SVGEGT. The CDR3 consists of 15 residues. Trimming stripped 5 bases from V and 4 bases from J, with 15 bases between. CDR3 nucleotide sequence: TGTGCCAGCAGTAGGCCCCTCGAGCCAAAAAACATTCAGTACTTC. This translates into CASSRPLEPKNIQYF.

Ten or more counts support this clonotype. The V call is TRBV9, the J call TRBJ2-6; 12 bases line up with TRBD2. From germline, CDR1 is SGDLS and CDR2 YYNGEE. CDR3 length: 20 amino acids. After removal of 0 bases from V and 0 bases from J, the junction contained 7 bases not matched to a gene. The CDR3 DNA is TGTGCCAGCAGCGTAGCTACCCCTAGCGGGAGGGCCTCTGGGGCCAACGTCCTGACTTTC. Its protein is CASSVATPSGRASGANVLTF.

At least ten counts were recorded for this clonotype. This chain connects TRBV20-1 to TRBJ2-5, with TRBD1 matching over 7 bases. The trim removed 0 bases at V and 6 bases at J, leaving 10 bases unmatched. Germline values: CDR1 DFQATT, CDR2 SNEGSKA (reference sequence). CDR3 length equals 15 residues. The CDR3 nucleotides read TGCAGTGCTAGAGATCTAACAGGGGCCGCACAGACCCAGTACTTC. Protein sequence: CSARDLTGAAQTQYF.

This clonotype has at least ten counts. The chain has TRBV14 and TRBJ2-3; D not certain. The CDR3 extends over 13 amino acids. V was pared by 4 bases and J by 2 bases, with 7 bases between. In germline, CDR1 is SGHDN, CDR2 FVKESK. CDR3 residues: CASSLRTTDTQYF. In DNA, the CDR3 is TGTGCCAGCAGCCTGCGGACCACAGATACGCAGTATTTT.

This clonotype came up many times. The gene calls are TRBV3-1 and TRBJ2-3; D is unresolved. Germline CDR1 and CDR2: LGHDT and YNNKEL (reference sequence). The CDR3 loop spans 14 amino acids. Between the trimmed V and J ends, which lost 5 bases and 4 bases, there was a span of 13 bases. CDR3 nucleotides: TGTGCCAGCAGCTTCGGACCAAACCCAGATACGCAGTATTTT. Encoded protein: CASSFGPNPDTQYF.

Only a few counts were recorded for this clonotype. The chain is built from TRBV7-9 and TRBJ1-1; TRBD1 matches 8 bases. The trim removed 5 bases at V and 2 bases at J, leaving 10 bases unmatched. CDR3 length: 16 residues. The germline CDR1 and CDR2 sequences are SEHNR and FQNEAQ (reference sequence). CDR3 loop: CASSRQGLRGNTEAFF. DNA of the CDR3: TGTGCCAGCAGCAGACAGGGGCTTAGGGGAAACACTGAAGCTTTCTTT.

This clonotype was observed at least ten times. V gene TRBV4-2 combines with J gene TRBJ2-7; 13 bases line up with TRBD2. The CDR3 length is 19 residues. Germline CDR1 is LGHNA and CDR2 is YNFKEQ. The V segment lost 2 bases and the J segment 5 bases; nucleotides outside the gene matches: 15. This chain's CDR3 is CASSQTPWTSGSNEHEQYF. CDR3 sequence (DNA): TGTGCCAGCAGCCAAACCCCGTGGACTAGCGGGAGCAACGAGCACGAGCAGTACTTC.

The rearrangement uses TRBV9 and TRBJ2-3; 7 nucleotides match TRBD2. The CDR3 has 17 residues. V lost 0 bases to trimming and J lost 2 bases; unmatched junction nucleotides: 9. Germline assignment: CDR1 SGDLS and CDR2 YYNGEE. The CDR3 nucleotides read TGTGCCAGCAGCGTAGAAAGGACTAGGACCAACACAGATACGCAGTATTTT. Translating gives CASSVERTRTNTDTQYF.

This clonotype has ten or more counts. The genes are TRBV5-1 and TRBJ2-3, with TRBD2 as a possible D gene (6 bases). Deletions cut 7 bases from V and 1 base from J, with 10 bases between. The CDR3 loop spans 13 amino acids. From germline, CDR1 is SGHRS and CDR2 YFSETQ. The CDR3 protein is CASSTGGTDTQYF. DNA for the CDR3: TGCGCCAGCTCCACGGGGGGCACAGATACGCAGTATTTT.

This clonotype has a count of ten or more. CDR3 protein: CSAPGLAGDEQYF. CDR3 DNA: TGCAGTGCACCGGGACTAGCGGGAGACGAGCAGTACTTC. This chain uses TRBV20-1 with TRBJ2-7; 14 bases match TRBD2. The CDR3 is 13 amino acids. Trimming removed 6 bases from V and 5 bases from J; junction bases left unmatched: 3. Germline CDR1 DFQATT, CDR2 SNEGSKA (reference sequence).

This clonotype was picked up many times. This chain links TRBV29-1 with TRBJ2-5; 10 bases fit TRBD2. Germline V gene sequence: CDR1 SQVTM, CDR2 ANQGSEA. V was clipped by 8 bases and J by 1 base; unmatched bases: 7. The CDR3 runs to 14 residues. The CDR3 DNA sequence: TGCAGCTCTAATAGCGGGAGGACCCAAGAGACCCAGTACTTC. The encoded protein is CSSNSGRTQETQYF.